The text below deals with one T cell receptor beta chain. The antigen is undetermined. This CDR3 comprises 14 residues. The V gene's germline CDR1 is DFQATT and CDR2 SNEGSKA (reference sequence). Trimming removed 5 bases from V and 6 bases from J; junction bases left unmatched: 4. TCRdb re-analysed the reads in MiXCR, keeping a single row per CDR3 protein. In the table there are some 390,000 distinct CDR3 sequences, over 15% of which are singletons. This specimen comes from a study of T cell repertoires in cytomegalovirus infection. Study findings and constraints: Clonotypes of TCR beta that were HLA-C-restricted and CMV-specific dominated the ex vivo response. The cumulative frequency of public TCR beta families distinguished individuals who carried CMV together with the relevant HLA.

Sequences were obtained from PBMCs. The TCR was taken from a human donor in good health (CMV status not recorded). Some clones in this sample may be carry-over from other donors' samples. The chain employs TRBV20-1 and TRBJ2-1, with 13 positions matching TRBD2. The CDR3 region is CSAPGTSGVNEQFF. The CDR3 DNA follows: TGCAGTGCTCCCGGGACTAGCGGGGTCAATGAGCAGTTCTTC.